Listed below are T cell receptor beta chains from one sample, sequenced in a study of OX40 agonist ivuxolimab in advanced cancers. Produced via immunoSEQ multiplex PCR; TCRdb's table is partial and in-frame only. The sample has about 69,000 clones; just over 90% are singletons. The source was CD4+ or CD8+ T cells sorted from blood, collected in a trial of the OX40 agonist ivuxolimab. The receptors were sampled from an adult with an advanced solid tumor such as melanoma, head and neck, liver or kidney cancer. The CDR3 runs from the conserved cysteine through the conserved F or W. The listing skips clone size in some rows; elsewhere it reads once, few, many or a size class.

abundance: .; v_gene: TRBV7-9; j_gene: TRBJ2-1; CDR3aa: CASSFPSGRAFRNEQFF
abundance: once; v_gene: TRBV18; j_gene: TRBJ2-6; CDR3aa: CASSPSGSGANVLTF
abundance: .; v_gene: TRBV6-1; j_gene: TRBJ2-7; CDR3aa: CASSGLVGEQYF
abundance: .; v_gene: TRBV2; j_gene: TRBJ1-5; CDR3aa: CASAPGHLKQPQHF
abundance: .; v_gene: TRBV15; j_gene: TRBJ2-7; CDR3aa: CATSRFWVTSGSYEQYF
abundance: .; v_gene: TRBV7-2; j_gene: TRBJ1-4; CDR3aa: CASSLGGFGEKLFF
abundance: .; v_gene: TRBV30; j_gene: TRBJ2-7; CDR3aa: CAWSAGIGISSYEQYF
abundance: .; v_gene: TRBV5-1; j_gene: TRBJ1-5; CDR3aa: CASSSGTGPNQPQHF
abundance: .; v_gene: TRBV12-5; j_gene: TRBJ2-5; CDR3aa: CASGLAPTARETQYF
abundance: .; v_gene: TRBV18; j_gene: TRBJ2-1; CDR3aa: CASSPQPTGSNEQFF
abundance: .; v_gene: TRBV6-5; j_gene: TRBJ1-3; CDR3aa: CASTILLRVENTIYF
abundance: .; v_gene: TRBV14; j_gene: TRBJ2-1; CDR3aa: CASSQIAGLYNEQFF
abundance: .; v_gene: TRBV15; j_gene: TRBJ1-4; CDR3aa: CATSLGLYQNEKLFF
abundance: once; v_gene: TRBV19; j_gene: TRBJ1-2; CDR3aa: CASDETGGRGYTF
abundance: .; v_gene: TRBV18; j_gene: TRBJ1-2; CDR3aa: CASSVQGPDGYTF
abundance: .; v_gene: TRBV19; j_gene: TRBJ1-1; CDR3aa: CASSIGRMGQGNTEAFF
abundance: .; v_gene: TRBV28; j_gene: TRBJ1-2; CDR3aa: CASSSRLGQLRGYTF
abundance: .; v_gene: TRBV11-2; j_gene: TRBJ1-1; CDR3aa: CASSLEFASAFF
abundance: .; v_gene: TRBV7-6; j_gene: TRBJ2-2; CDR3aa: CASSHAEIAGELFF
abundance: once; v_gene: TRBV4-1; j_gene: TRBJ2-7; CDR3aa: CASSYDPYYEQYF
abundance: .; v_gene: TRBV19; j_gene: TRBJ1-1; CDR3aa: CASIRGRANTEAFF
abundance: .; v_gene: TRBV27; j_gene: TRBJ2-3; CDR3aa: CASSRSGRAQGTDTQYF
abundance: once; v_gene: TRBV25-1; j_gene: TRBJ2-7; CDR3aa: CASRAPGLAGFWDEQYF
abundance: few; v_gene: TRBV19; j_gene: TRBJ1-2; CDR3aa: CASSMGGRDYGYTF
abundance: .; v_gene: TRBV5-1; j_gene: TRBJ2-7; CDR3aa: CASSNLQYEQYF
abundance: .; v_gene: TRBV27; j_gene: TRBJ2-6; CDR3aa: CASSPVGRAWTGANVLTF
abundance: .; v_gene: TRBV5-1; j_gene: TRBJ1-4; CDR3aa: CASSFARGSNEKLFF
abundance: .; v_gene: TRBV19; j_gene: TRBJ2-2; CDR3aa: CASRPTGTATGELFF
abundance: .; v_gene: TRBV15; j_gene: TRBJ1-5; CDR3aa: CATSRGKDQPQHF
abundance: .; v_gene: TRBV19; j_gene: TRBJ1-5; CDR3aa: CASSMGRTGPSNQPQHF
abundance: .; v_gene: TRBV2; j_gene: TRBJ1-1; CDR3aa: CASSVTRGNTEAFF
abundance: .; v_gene: TRBV6-1; j_gene: TRBJ1-2; CDR3aa: CASTRGTGYGYTF
abundance: .; v_gene: TRBV7-6; j_gene: TRBJ2-7; CDR3aa: CASSRTSGKSSYEQYF
abundance: .; v_gene: TRBV28; j_gene: TRBJ1-2; CDR3aa: CASGGTRDRLLLGYGYTF
abundance: .; v_gene: TRBV9; j_gene: TRBJ2-6; CDR3aa: CASSVGGTGANVLTF
abundance: few; v_gene: TRBV6-5; j_gene: TRBJ1-4; CDR3aa: CASSYSPGVNEKLFF
abundance: .; v_gene: TRBV10-1; j_gene: TRBJ2-7; CDR3aa: CASSESDEQYF
abundance: once; v_gene: TRBV28; j_gene: TRBJ2-1; CDR3aa: CASQGRGGTPYNEQFF
abundance: .; v_gene: TRBV6-6; j_gene: TRBJ1-1; CDR3aa: CASSSGRGRAREAFF
abundance: .; v_gene: TRBV5-1; j_gene: TRBJ1-1; CDR3aa: CASSRGQGNTEAFF
abundance: .; v_gene: TRBV5-1; j_gene: TRBJ2-1; CDR3aa: CASSVREAYNEQFF